Below, 24 T cell receptor beta chains from the same sample are listed, as sequenced in a study of blood T cell repertoires in COVID-19. The data were produced by immunoSEQ multiplex PCR, yet TCRdb's version contains in-frame clones alone and is incomplete. The sample consists of around 100,000 clones, approximately 90% of them appearing once. The sequenced material came from peripheral blood. The source of these receptors is a man aged 45-65 years with active COVID-19.

CDR3 bases: TGTGCCAGCAGCTCCTTTTTTGGACAGACGAGCTCCTATAATTCACCCCTCCACTTT. Amino acids: CASSSFFGQTSSYNSPLHF. This sequence joins TRBV11-2 and TRBJ1-6, with D perhaps TRBD1 (6 bases). Germline CDR1 SGHAT, CDR2 FQNNGV. The CDR3 is made up of 19 amino acids. V lost 4 bases, J lost 0 bases, and 19 bases lay in between. The whole variable domain, filled in from reference TRBV11-2 and TRBJ1-6, reads EAGVAQSPRYKIIEKRQSVAFWCNPISGHATLYWYQQILGQGPKLLIQFQNNGVVDDSQLPKDRFSAERLKGVDSTLKIQPAKLEDSAVYLCASSSFFGQTSSYNSPLHFGNGTRLTVT.

The chain has TRBV5-1 and TRBJ2-1; 13 positions match TRBD2. CDR1 and CDR2 (germline): SGHRS, YFSETQ. This CDR3 spans 17 amino acids. The V gene end was trimmed by 4 bases and the J gene end by 5 bases; junction bases not matched to a gene: 9. CDR3 sequence (DNA): TGCGCCAGCAGCGTATACGGAGGGACTAGCGGGAACAATGAGCAGTTCTTC. It encodes CASSVYGGTSGNNEQFF.

This clone came up a few times. The chain employs TRBV12-3 or TRBV12-4 and TRBJ1-5; D is uncertain. V was pared by 6 bases and J by 2 bases, with 5 bases between. The CDR3 has 12 residues. The CDR3 loop is CASRRGNQPQHF. Here the CDR3 DNA reads TGTGCCAGCAGGAGGGGCAATCAGCCCCAGCATTTT.

This chain joins TRBV5-1 and TRBJ2-7; D is perhaps TRBD2 (5 bases). Between the trimmed V and J ends, which lost 4 bases and 4 bases, there was a span of 15 bases. Per germline, CDR1 SGHRS and CDR2 YFSETQ. The CDR3 extends over 14 amino acids. The CDR3 reads CASSLSAGKYEQYF. CDR3 in DNA: TGCGCCAGCAGCCTAAGCGCCGGGAAGTACGAGCAGTACTTC.

The chain carries TRBV9 and TRBJ2-5; a weak D match, TRBD2 (7 bases). CDR1 SGDLS and CDR2 YYNGEE come from the germline V gene. CDR3 size: 15 residues. V was clipped by 1 base and J by 2 bases, with 12 bases between them. CDR3 in DNA: TGTGCCAGCAGCGTATTAGGGGGAGGGCAAGAGACCCAGTACTTC. Residues: CASSVLGGGQETQYF.

The chain recombines TRBV19 with TRBJ1-6; possible D gene TRBD1, 6 bases. The ends were cut back, 2 bases at V and 10 bases at J, with 15 bases in the middle. There are 15 residues in the CDR3. Germline CDR1 reads LNHDA; CDR2 reads SQIVND (reference sequence). CDR3: CASSIYAGAQSPLHF. In DNA form, the CDR3 reads TGTGCCAGTAGTATATATGCAGGGGCCCAGTCACCCCTCCACTTT.

The chain recombines TRBV18 with TRBJ1-3; D is undetermined. Per germline, CDR1 KGHSH and CDR2 LQKENI. The CDR3 is made up of 15 amino acids. Trimming removed 2 bases from V and 0 bases from J, with 8 bases in between. The CDR3 DNA reads as TGTGCCAGCTCACCAGAGCCGAGCTCTGGAAACACCATATATTTT. It yields the protein CASSPEPSSGNTIYF.

The rearrangement links TRBV7-2 to TRBJ1-5, with TRBD1 as a possible D gene (5 bases). The CDR3 runs to 15 residues. Between the trimmed V and J ends, which lost 0 bases and 9 bases, there was a span of 15 bases. Germline CDR1 reads SGHTA; CDR2 reads FQGNSA. CDR3: CASSLAGQGGWPQHF. CDR3 nucleotides: TGTGCCAGCAGCTTAGCGGGGCAGGGTGGATGGCCCCAGCATTTT.

The chain recombines TRBV19 with TRBJ1-2; unclear D gene. V lost 3 bases, J lost 6 bases, and 17 bases lay in between. Germline V gives CDR1 LNHDA, CDR2 SQIVND (reference sequence). The CDR3 covers 15 residues. The DNA for the CDR3 is TGTGCCAGTAGTATTTCGAGTCTTAATCCCGATGGCTACACCTTC. Its translation: CASSISSLNPDGYTF.

The chain couples TRBV19 to TRBJ1-6, with 9 bases identical to TRBD1. Germline CDR1 and CDR2: LNHDA and SQIVND (reference sequence). V trimming: 1 base; J trimming: 9 bases; junction bases outside the gene matches: 4. The CDR3 is 15 amino acids. Here the CDR3 reads CASSIVGTGSSPLHF. The CDR3 nucleotides are TGTGCCAGTAGTATAGTAGGGACAGGGTCTTCACCCCTCCACTTT.

The chain combines TRBV5-4 with TRBJ2-1, with TRBD2 identical over 8 bases. CDR3 size: 16 residues. After removal of 4 bases from V and 4 bases from J, the junction contained 10 bases not matched to a gene. CDR1 and CDR2 (germline): SGHNT, YYREEE (reference sequence). DNA for the CDR3: TGTGCCAGCAGCCGCACGGGGGGGAGCCCTTACAATGAGCAGTTCTTC. It encodes CASSRTGGSPYNEQFF.

The chain employs TRBV7-9 and TRBJ1-1; 11 nucleotides agree with TRBD1. Germline V gene lookup returns CDR1 SEHNR and CDR2 FQNEAQ (reference sequence). J was trimmed by 5 bases and V by 0 bases; bases with no gene match: 2. The length of the CDR3 is 15 residues. The CDR3 DNA sequence: TGTGCCAGCAGCTTAGCGGGGACAGGGGGTACTGAAGCTTTCTTT. It is translated as CASSLAGTGGTEAFF.

As concerns this clone: This sample includes further DNA sequences coding for the same CDR3. J is TRBJ1-1 and V is TRBV18; the D gene is possibly TRBD1 (5 bases). Germline CDR1 and CDR2: KGHSH and LQKENI. This CDR3 contains 13 residues. The V gene lost 3 bases and the J gene lost 1 base, with 6 bases spanning the gap. The chain's CDR3 is CASSPTANTEAFF. DNA for the CDR3: TGTGCCAGCTCACCGACAGCGAACACTGAAGCTTTCTTT.

The V and J genes are TRBV6-4 and TRBJ1-2; possible D gene TRBD1, 5 bases. V was shortened by 8 bases and J by 8 bases, with 21 bases between the two germline ends. Germline loops: CDR1 MRHNA, CDR2 SNTAGT. The CDR3 sequence is 14 residues long. CDR3 sequence: CASSRSPGHGGYTF. As DNA, the CDR3 is TGTGCCAGCTCTCGTAGCCCAGGGCACGGCGGCTACACCTTC.

The V and J genes are TRBV9 and TRBJ2-3; possible D gene TRBD1, 5 bases. The V end was cut by 0 bases, the J end by 2 bases, with 7 bases between. CDR1 is SGDLS, CDR2 YYNGEE, per germline. The CDR3 contains 14 residues. Written as DNA, the CDR3 is TGTGCCAGCAGCGTAGAGGGGCTCACAGATACGCAGTATTTT. Translation gives CASSVEGLTDTQYF.

The J gene is TRBJ1-2, the V gene TRBV12-3 or TRBV12-4; D unclear. V was shortened by 6 bases and J by 4 bases, with 9 bases between the two germline ends. The CDR3 sequence is 12 residues long. The chain's CDR3 is CASSPVIYGYTF. The DNA for the CDR3 is TGTGCCAGCAGCCCGGTTATCTATGGCTACACCTTC.

The V and J genes are TRBV18 and TRBJ2-7, with D possibly TRBD1 on 6 matching bases. Germline V gives CDR1 KGHSH, CDR2 LQKENI. The V gene lost 2 bases and the J gene lost 3 bases, with 11 bases spanning the gap. The CDR3 contains 14 residues. Here the CDR3 DNA reads TGTGCCAGCTCACCAGGGCAGGGGTTCTACGAGCAGTACGTC. It encodes CASSPGQGFYEQYV.

This rearrangement joins TRBV6-1 to TRBJ2-1; 7 bases align to TRBD1. V shed 1 base and J 4 bases; nucleotides not matched to a gene: 1. The length of the CDR3 is 14 residues. Germline lookup yields CDR1 MNHNS and CDR2 SASEGT. CDR3 residues: CASSEEGQYNEQFF. The DNA of the CDR3 is TGTGCCAGCAGTGAAGAGGGACAGTACAATGAGCAGTTCTTC.

V and J are TRBV19 and TRBJ2-3, with D possibly TRBD2 on 5 matching bases. The CDR3 is made up of 15 amino acids. Trimming pared 7 bases from V and 3 bases from J, leaving 17 bases between. Germline V CDR1 and CDR2: LNHDA, SQIVND (reference sequence). CDR3 nucleotides: TGTGCCAGTAAGGACTCTCCGATTTCAACAGATACGCAGTATTTT. It translates to CASKDSPISTDTQYF.

Only one count was recorded for this clone. The rearrangement links TRBV9 to TRBJ1-3; D is uncertain. Trimming stripped 3 bases from V and 0 bases from J, with 13 bases between. The CDR3 has 16 residues. Germline lookup yields CDR1 SGDLS and CDR2 YYNGEE. CDR3 DNA sequence: TGTGCCAGCAGCGACGGCGGGCCAAACTCTGGAAACACCATATATTTT. Its translation is CASSDGGPNSGNTIYF.

J is TRBJ2-3 and V is TRBV7-2, with 9 positions matching TRBD2. The CDR3 covers 18 residues. V trimming: 1 base; J trimming: 4 bases; junction bases outside the gene matches: 12. Per the germline V gene, CDR1 is SGHTA and CDR2 is FQGNSA. The CDR3 DNA reads as TGTGCCAGCAGCTTAGTAGGCGGGAGGGCCGGTGTAGCAGATACGCAGTATTTT. Translated: CASSLVGGRAGVADTQYF.

The chain is built from TRBV6-5 and TRBJ1-1; 7 bases agree with TRBD1. V lost 6 bases, J lost 1 base, and 8 bases stayed unmatched. Germline values: CDR1 MNHEY, CDR2 SVGAGI. CDR3 length: 15 amino acids. CDR3 DNA sequence: TGTGCCAGCAGGAGAACAGGGGTAACGAACACTGAAGCTTTCTTT. Translated, it gives CASRRTGVTNTEAFF.

The chain uses TRBV7-2 and TRBJ2-7, with 9 bases identical to TRBD1. The CDR3 runs to 16 residues. Germline V gene sequence: CDR1 SGHTA, CDR2 FQGNSA. The ends lost 5 bases at V and 3 bases at J; junction bases unmatched: 11. CDR3 sequence (DNA): TGTGCCAGCAGCGCGCGACAGGGGGGTCGTCGCTACGAGCAGTACTTC. Amino acids: CASSARQGGRRYEQYF.

This clone has just one count. V gene TRBV6-6 combines with J gene TRBJ2-5, with 11 positions matching TRBD2. Trimming took 0 bases from V and 1 from J; bases not matched to a gene: 1. The CDR3 sequence is 16 residues long. Per germline, CDR1 MNHNY and CDR2 SVGAGI (reference sequence). CDR3 sequence (DNA): TGTGCCAGCAGTTACTCGACTAGCGGGGTCCAAGAGACCCAGTACTTC. Translation: CASSYSTSGVQETQYF.